This TCR beta chain was sequenced during a study of CD4 T cells in relation to SARS-CoV-2 and coronaviruses. As for the study in general: Patient ages ranged from roughly 21 to 80, median 38. Study-level points and caveats: Pre-pandemic and post-infection samples never came from the same donor.

Remarks on this clone: Its target is unknown.

Germline assignment: CDR1 SGHNT and CDR2 YYREEE (reference sequence). The CDR3 extends over 16 amino acids. V lost 4 bases and J lost 5; bases outside the gene matches: 14. CEF-cultured naive and memory CD4+ T cell DNA got survey-level sequencing. Repertoires were generated with immunoSEQ multiplex PCR, while TCRdb's copy carries only in-frame clones and drops some. The sample lists 43,000 or so clones, roughly four fifths occurring once. The J gene is TRBJ1-1, the V gene TRBV5-4, with TRBD1 matching over 7 bases. This clonotype was obtained from an adult with COVID-19. The sequenced sample consisted of naive CD4+ T cells from PBMCs, cultured in vitro. Subset defined: naive CD4+ T cells isolated by negative enrichment. This CDR3 reads CASSRGGEGALTEAFF. CDR3 bases: TGTGCCAGCAGCCGAGGGGGGGAGGGGGCATTAACTGAAGCTTTCTTT. Complete variable domain (other parts from reference TRBV5-4 and TRBJ1-1): ETGVTQSPTHLIKTRGQQVTLRCSSQSGHNTVSWYQQALGQGPQFIFQYYREEENGRGNFPPRFSGLQFPNYSSELNVNALELDDSALYLCASSRGGEGALTEAFFGQGTRLTVV.